This paragraph covers one T cell receptor (beta chain) sequence. The entry originates in a study of blood T cell repertoires in COVID-19. Overall study: Sample material is recorded as cDNA or gDNA derived from T cells, B-cell-depleted T cells, or PBMCs.

Losses at the gene ends were 4 bases for V and 7 bases for J; bases not matched to a gene: 12. The length of the CDR3 is 16 residues. Germline assignment: CDR1 SGHNT and CDR2 YYREEE (reference sequence). Assay used: immunoSEQ multiplex PCR; TCRdb lists only in-frame clones, some missing. The sample has around 140,000 clones, roughly 87% seen once. The chain has TRBV5-4 and TRBJ1-4; TRBD1 aligns across 8 bases. The sequence was collected from a human donor in a cohort sampled during active COVID-19. Sequencing was done on a sample of peripheral blood. In nucleotides, the CDR3 is TGTGCCAGCAGCACGGACAGGGAACAAATGACTGAAAAACTGTTTTTT. This gives the protein CASSTDREQMTEKLFF.